The T cell receptor (beta chain) described here comes from a study of blood T cells in healthy people across ages. Study context: Template-switching capture recovered about one barcoded beta molecule per two T cells.

This CDR3 region has 11 residues. Germline CDR1 SQVTM, CDR2 ANQGSEA. The second PCR ran about 6 to 12 cycles with a sample-barcoded 5' primer and J-beta primers. MiXCR, run by TCRdb on the 5' RACE reads, gives a single entry per CDR3 protein. The sample carries some 1.8 million distinct CDR3 sequences, approximately 39% recorded once. The chain couples TRBV29-1 to TRBJ1-1; tentatively, D is TRBD1 (5 bases). The receptor was derived from a human donor in good health. Sequencing was carried out using blood. The CDR3: CSGAEGTEAFF. CDR3 sequence (DNA): TGCAGTGGGGCGGAGGGCACTGAAGCTTTCTTT.